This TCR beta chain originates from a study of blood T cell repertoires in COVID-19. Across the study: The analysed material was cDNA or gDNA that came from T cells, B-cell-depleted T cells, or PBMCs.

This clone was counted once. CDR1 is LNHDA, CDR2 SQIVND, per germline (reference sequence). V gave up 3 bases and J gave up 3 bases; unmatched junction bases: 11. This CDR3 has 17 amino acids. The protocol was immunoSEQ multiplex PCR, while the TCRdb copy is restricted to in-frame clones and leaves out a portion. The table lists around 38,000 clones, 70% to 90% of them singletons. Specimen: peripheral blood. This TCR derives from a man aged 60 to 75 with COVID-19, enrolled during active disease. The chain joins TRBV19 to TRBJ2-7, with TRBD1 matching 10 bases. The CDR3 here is CASSIAGGQGIFYEQYF. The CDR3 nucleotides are TGTGCCAGTAGTATCGCCGGGGGACAGGGGATATTCTACGAGCAGTACTTC.